One sample yielded the 14 T cell receptor beta chains listed below, sequenced in a study of shared clonotypes between healthy human individuals. Libraries were prepared by immunoSEQ multiplex PCR; TCRdb keeps only in-frame clonotypes and omits some of them. The table includes about 1 million clones, 65% to 75% detected once. What was sequenced was memory CD4+ T cells sorted from blood. Indicated subset: CD45RA-negative fraction. The receptor set was obtained from a man younger than 35 in good health.

The V gene is TRBV6-5, the J gene TRBJ2-7; 8 nucleotides align to TRBD2. Trimming cost V 0 bases and J 2 bases; bases outside gene matches: 3. CDR3 length: 15 residues. CDR1 and CDR2 (germline): MNHEY, SVGAGI. The CDR3 here is CASSYSGLGTYEQYF. CDR3 in DNA: TGTGCCAGCAGTTACTCGGGACTAGGCACCTACGAGCAGTACTTC.

This chain connects TRBV18 to TRBJ1-1; D remains unclear. The CDR3 length is 14 residues. In germline, CDR1 is KGHSH, CDR2 LQKENI. V lost 4 bases, J lost 1 base, and 10 bases lay in between. The CDR3 sequence: CASSRPTENTEAFF. CDR3 in DNA: TGTGCCAGCTCACGACCGACCGAGAACACTGAAGCTTTCTTT.

In this sample, this clone turned up once. The chain combines TRBV18 with TRBJ2-6, with D unresolved. Trimming pared 3 bases from V and 5 bases from J, leaving 11 bases between. The CDR3 sequence is 15 residues long. The germline V gene encodes CDR1 KGHSH and CDR2 LQKENI. The CDR3 DNA is TGTGCCAGCTCACCCACCACGGTGCGGGCCAACGTCCTGACTTTC. Residues: CASSPTTVRANVLTF.

The chain employs TRBV19 and TRBJ1-2, with 7 bases that match TRBD1. The CDR3 is made up of 16 amino acids. Germline CDR1 reads LNHDA; CDR2 reads SQIVND (reference sequence). Trimming took 6 bases from V and 0 from J; bases not matched to a gene: 10. CDR3 region: CASRDRRQLPNYGYTF. The DNA of the CDR3 is TGTGCCAGTAGGGACAGGCGCCAACTTCCTAACTATGGCTACACCTTC.

This clone appeared a single time. This chain uses TRBV18 with TRBJ2-3; the match to TRBD2 covers 9 bases. Germline CDR1 is KGHSH and CDR2 is LQKENI. With V trimmed by 3 bases and J by 1 base, 5 bases remained unmatched. This CDR3 has 16 amino acids. The CDR3 sequence: CASSPGVAGGTDTQYF. In DNA, the CDR3 is TGTGCCAGCTCACCGGGGGTAGCGGGAGGCACAGATACGCAGTATTTT.

This chain links TRBV10-3 with TRBJ2-5, with TRBD2 matching over 10 bases. V lost 6 bases and J lost 2; bases outside the gene matches: 12. Per the germline V gene, CDR1 is ENHRY and CDR2 is SYGVKD. The CDR3 is 17 residues long. The CDR3 protein is CAISMGLLAGAQETQYF. The CDR3 DNA reads TGTGCCATCAGCATGGGGTTGCTAGCGGGGGCACAAGAGACCCAGTACTTC.

The gene calls are TRBV5-1 and TRBJ1-2; 8 nucleotides agree with TRBD1. The CDR3 is made up of 14 amino acids. V lost 5 bases to trimming and J lost 3 bases; unmatched junction nucleotides: 6. CDR1 is SGHRS and CDR2 is YFSETQ in the germline V gene. The CDR3 DNA sequence: TGCGCCAGCAGGCCTCAGGGGGCTGACTATGGCTACACCTTC. Translating gives CASRPQGADYGYTF.

The rearrangement uses TRBV5-8 and TRBJ2-3, with TRBD2 matching 9 bases. Germline CDR1 reads SGHTS; CDR2 reads YDEGEE. CDR3 length: 17 amino acids. The trim removed 1 base at V and 3 bases at J, leaving 9 bases unmatched. CDR3 loop: CASSLTLKRGATDTQYF. Written as DNA, the CDR3 is TGTGCCAGCAGCTTGACCCTAAAGCGGGGGGCGACAGATACGCAGTATTTT.

This clone is a singleton in its sample. The chain links TRBV2 to TRBJ1-1; no firm D call. Germline CDR1 reads SNHLY; CDR2 reads FYNNEI. The V end lost 9 bases, the J end lost 7 bases, and 12 bases lay between the germline ends. This CDR3 is 11 amino acids long. The CDR3 protein is CASSGHIEAFF. DNA of the CDR3: TGTGCCAGTTCGGGCCACATTGAAGCTTTCTTT.

The chain is built from TRBV11-2 and TRBJ2-1; 9 nucleotides agree with TRBD1. This CDR3 region has 16 residues. Germline CDR1 and CDR2: SGHAT and FQNNGV. J was trimmed by 4 bases and V by 3 bases; bases with no gene match: 7. The CDR3 spells CASSFSTGGIYNEQFF. CDR3 DNA: TGTGCCAGCAGCTTCTCGACAGGGGGTATTTACAATGAGCAGTTCTTC.

The V call is TRBV6-5, the J call TRBJ1-2; 9 bases agree with TRBD1. This CDR3 region has 13 residues. With V trimmed by 6 bases and J by 7 bases, 6 bases remained unmatched. Germline assignment: CDR1 MNHEY and CDR2 SVGAGI. The CDR3 loop is CASRGDRESGYTF. CDR3 DNA: TGTGCCAGCAGGGGGGACAGGGAGAGTGGCTACACCTTC.

This clone has a handful of counts. The CDR3 nucleotides read TGTGCCAGCAGCTTCAGGACAGGGGCTGGAGATACGCAGTATTTT. Protein: CASSFRTGAGDTQYF. The chain joins TRBV5-5 to TRBJ2-3, with 9 nucleotides matching TRBD1. The CDR3 spans 15 residues. J gave up 5 bases and V 2 bases, and 6 bases lay outside the gene matches. Germline assignment: CDR1 SGHKS and CDR2 YYEKEE (reference sequence).

The sample holds a few counts of this clone. This rearrangement joins TRBV13 to TRBJ2-2, with D uncertain. The V and J ends lost 2 bases and 1 base respectively, with 5 bases between them. Germline V CDR1 and CDR2: PRHDT, FYEKMQ (reference sequence). The CDR3 extends over 14 amino acids. The CDR3 loop is CASSLSRNTGELFF. The CDR3 DNA reads TGTGCCAGCAGCTTATCAAGGAACACCGGGGAGCTGTTTTTT.

The chain couples TRBV7-2 to TRBJ2-1; possible D gene TRBD1, 6 bases. Germline V CDR1 and CDR2: SGHTA, FQGNSA. The ends were cut back, 4 bases at V and 2 bases at J, with 12 bases in the middle. The CDR3 has 15 residues. CDR3 in DNA: TGTGCCAGCAGCTCGGGACACGGACCCTACAATGAGCAGTTCTTC. The encoded protein is CASSSGHGPYNEQFF.